This T cell receptor (beta chain) was identified during a study of vaccination and CD4 T cells after COVID-19. Background on the study: Participants got two doses of BNT162b2 or mRNA-1273 vaccine. Overlapping spike peptides from SARS-CoV-2, HCoV-NL63, HCoV-OC43 and HCoV-229E served to stimulate the cells. Study results and caveats: In convalescent patients, a median about 86% of reactive clones appeared only post-vaccination.

The Oncomine TCR Beta short-read assay was what sequenced the DNA obtained from cultured CD4+ T cells. Each CDR3 protein is one row after TCRdb ran MiXCR on the PCR reads. The sample holds over 10,000 distinct CDR3 sequences, approximately 60% seen once. In regard to this clonotype: Its antigen is as yet unknown.

The V segment lost 4 bases and the J segment 7 bases; nucleotides outside the gene matches: 9. CDR1 is DFQATT, CDR2 SNEGSKA, per germline (reference sequence). The CDR3 sequence is 15 residues long. The treatment was: approximately 9-day PBMC culture with coronavirus spike peptide pools or control peptides (ViraFEST assay). Peptide pools at 9.5 to 10 ug/ml and IL-2 at 10 IU/ml were added to cultures of a few million PBMCs per well. The rearrangement links TRBV20-1 to TRBJ2-5; 13 positions match TRBD2. This receptor was taken from a human donor who had recovered from COVID-19. Sequenced: CD4+ T cells from blood, cultured in vitro. The CDR3 spells CSAMTGTSGIATQYF. The CDR3 coding sequence is TGCAGTGCTATGACCGGGACTAGCGGGATTGCGACCCAGTACTTC.